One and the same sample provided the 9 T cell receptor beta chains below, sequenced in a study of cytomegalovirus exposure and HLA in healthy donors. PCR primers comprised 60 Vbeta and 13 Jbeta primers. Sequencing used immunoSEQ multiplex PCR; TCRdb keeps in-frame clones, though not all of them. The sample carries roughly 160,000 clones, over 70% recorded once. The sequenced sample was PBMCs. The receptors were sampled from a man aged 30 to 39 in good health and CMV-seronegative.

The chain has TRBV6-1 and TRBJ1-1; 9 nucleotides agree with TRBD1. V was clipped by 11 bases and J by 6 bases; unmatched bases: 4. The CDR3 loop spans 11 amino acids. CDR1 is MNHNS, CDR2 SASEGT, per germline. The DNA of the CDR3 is TGTGCCTCAGGACAGGGGTCTGAAGCTTTCTTT. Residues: CASGQGSEAFF.

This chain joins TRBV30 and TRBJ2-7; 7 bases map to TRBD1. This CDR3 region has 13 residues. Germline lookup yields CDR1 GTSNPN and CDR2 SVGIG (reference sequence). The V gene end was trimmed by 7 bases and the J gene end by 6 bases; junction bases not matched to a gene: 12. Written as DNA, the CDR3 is TGTGCCTTCCGACGACAGGGTGCGGCCGAGCAGTACTTC. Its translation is CAFRRQGAAEQYF.

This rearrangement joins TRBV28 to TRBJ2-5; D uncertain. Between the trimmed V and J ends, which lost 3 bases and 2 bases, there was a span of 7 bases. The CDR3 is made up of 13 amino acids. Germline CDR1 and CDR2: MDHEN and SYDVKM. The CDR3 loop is CASSFPRQETQYF. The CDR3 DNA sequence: TGTGCCAGCAGTTTTCCCCGGCAAGAGACCCAGTACTTC.

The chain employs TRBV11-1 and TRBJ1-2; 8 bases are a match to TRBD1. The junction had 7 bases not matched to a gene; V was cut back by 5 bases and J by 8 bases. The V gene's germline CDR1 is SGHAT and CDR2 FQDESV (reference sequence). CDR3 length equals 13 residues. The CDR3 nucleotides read TGTGCCAGCAGCATCGGACAGGGTGGAGGCTACACCTTC. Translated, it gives CASSIGQGGGYTF.

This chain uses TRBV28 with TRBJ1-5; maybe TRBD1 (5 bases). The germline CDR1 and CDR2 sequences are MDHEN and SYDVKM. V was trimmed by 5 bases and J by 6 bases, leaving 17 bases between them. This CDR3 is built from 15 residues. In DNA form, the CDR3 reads TGTGCCAGCAGTCCCCAACCCCCCCAGGGTCAGCCCCAGCATTTT. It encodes CASSPQPPQGQPQHF.

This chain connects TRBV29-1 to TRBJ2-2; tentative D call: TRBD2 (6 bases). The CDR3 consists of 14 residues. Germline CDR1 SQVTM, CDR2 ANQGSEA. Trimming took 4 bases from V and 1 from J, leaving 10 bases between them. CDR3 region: CSVASGRNTGELFF. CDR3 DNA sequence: TGCAGCGTTGCCAGCGGGCGGAACACCGGGGAGCTGTTTTTT.

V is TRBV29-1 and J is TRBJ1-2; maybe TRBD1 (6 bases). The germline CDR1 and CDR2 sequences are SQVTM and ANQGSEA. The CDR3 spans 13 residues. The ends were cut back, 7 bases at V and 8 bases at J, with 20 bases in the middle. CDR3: CSAGGGAGEGYTF. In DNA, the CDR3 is TGCAGCGCCGGTGGGGGGGCAGGGGAGGGCTACACCTTC.

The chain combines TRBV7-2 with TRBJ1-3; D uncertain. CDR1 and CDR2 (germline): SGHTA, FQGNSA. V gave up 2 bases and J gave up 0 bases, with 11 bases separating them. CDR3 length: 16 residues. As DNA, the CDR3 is TGTGCCAGCAGCTTACAGGCAGGAGGCTCTGGAAACACCATATATTTT. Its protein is CASSLQAGGSGNTIYF.

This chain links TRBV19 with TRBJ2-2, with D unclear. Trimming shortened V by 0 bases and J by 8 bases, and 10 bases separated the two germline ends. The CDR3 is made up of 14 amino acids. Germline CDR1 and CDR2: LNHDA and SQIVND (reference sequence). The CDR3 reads CASSIDLWAGELFF. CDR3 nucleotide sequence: TGTGCCAGTAGTATAGATCTATGGGCAGGGGAGCTGTTTTTT. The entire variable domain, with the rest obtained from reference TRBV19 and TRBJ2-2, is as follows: DGGITQSPKYLFRKEGQNVTLSCEQNLNHDAMYWYRQDPGQGLRLIYYSQIVNDFQKGDIAEGYSVSREKKESFPLTVTSAQKNPTAFYLCASSIDLWAGELFFGEGSRLTVL.